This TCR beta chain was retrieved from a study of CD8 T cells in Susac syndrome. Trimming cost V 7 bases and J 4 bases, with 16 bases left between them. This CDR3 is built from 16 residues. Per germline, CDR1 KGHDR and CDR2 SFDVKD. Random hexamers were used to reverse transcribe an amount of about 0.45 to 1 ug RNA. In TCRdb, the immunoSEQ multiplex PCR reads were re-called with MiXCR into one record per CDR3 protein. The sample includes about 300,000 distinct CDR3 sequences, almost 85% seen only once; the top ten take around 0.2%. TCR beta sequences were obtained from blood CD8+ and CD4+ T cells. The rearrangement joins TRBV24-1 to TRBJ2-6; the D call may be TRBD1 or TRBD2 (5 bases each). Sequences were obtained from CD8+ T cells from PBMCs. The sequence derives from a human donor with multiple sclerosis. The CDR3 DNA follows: TGTGCCACCAGGGGGCCGGGGCCGACGGGGGCCAACGTCCTGACTTTC. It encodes CATRGPGPTGANVLTF.